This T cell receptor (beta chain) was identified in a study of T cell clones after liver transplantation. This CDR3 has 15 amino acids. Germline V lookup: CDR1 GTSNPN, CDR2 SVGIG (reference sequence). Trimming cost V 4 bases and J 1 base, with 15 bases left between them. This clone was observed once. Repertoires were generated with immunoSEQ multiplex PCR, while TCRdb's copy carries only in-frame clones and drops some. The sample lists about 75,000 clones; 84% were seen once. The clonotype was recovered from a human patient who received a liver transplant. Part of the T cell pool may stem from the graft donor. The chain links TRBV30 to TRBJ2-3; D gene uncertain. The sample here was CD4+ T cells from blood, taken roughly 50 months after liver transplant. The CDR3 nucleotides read TGTGCCTGGAAAAACACCGATCTCGGCACAGATACGCAGTATTTT. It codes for CAWKNTDLGTDTQYF.